The rows below give T cell receptor beta chains drawn from one sample of a study of CD8 T cells in ankylosing spondylitis. TCRdb reanalysed the 5' RACE reads using MiXCR and keeps one entry per CDR3 protein. The sample has a few hundred thousand distinct CDR3 sequences; around 21% are singletons. Sequencing input: blood, either unsorted or a sorted T cell fraction (not recorded which). All receptors come from a female donor with ankylosing spondylitis or in good health (not recorded which). CDR3s include the opening cysteine and the closing phenylalanine or tryptophan. A D gene is named only where the DNA matches it firmly. Clone sizes are given selectively: once, few, many, or a class where the clone is expanded.

TRBJ1-4	NA	NA	TRBV30	CAWTSGTQINSNEKLFF	TGTGCCTGGACGAGTGGGACCCAGATTAACAGTAATGAAAAACTGTTTTTT
TRBJ2-7	NA	NA	TRBV6-1	CASMRQKQGEQYF	TGTGCCAGCATGAGGCAGAAGCAAGGGGAGCAGTACTTC
TRBJ2-1	NA	NA	TRBV11-3	CASSDQDRYNEQFF	TGTGCCAGCAGCGATCAAGACAGGTACAATGAGCAGTTCTTC
TRBJ2-1	NA	TRBD2	TRBV20-1	CSARRTSGSSYNEQFF	TGCAGTGCGAGGCGTACTAGCGGGAGCTCCTACAATGAGCAGTTCTTC
TRBJ2-1	many	NA	TRBV20-1	CSALDWGGLSYNEQFF	TGCAGTGCTCTCGACTGGGGCGGGTTAAGTTACAATGAGCAGTTCTTC
TRBJ2-2	many	NA	TRBV20-1	CSAPRPGGELFF	TGCAGTGCGCCCCGCCCCGGCGGGGAGCTGTTTTTT
TRBJ2-7	NA	NA	TRBV28	CASSSPPRGAGHEQYF	TGTGCCAGCAGCTCCCCCCCCAGGGGCGCTGGCCACGAGCAGTACTTC
TRBJ2-2	few	TRBD2	TRBV6-1	CASTRGGIGELFF	TGTGCCAGCACCCGCGGGGGTATCGGGGAGCTGTTTTTT
TRBJ2-5	many	NA	TRBV7-2	CASSLVGQPKETQYF	TGTGCCAGCAGCTTAGTTGGACAGCCTAAAGAGACCCAGTACTTC
TRBJ2-3	NA	TRBD2	TRBV12-3/TRBV12-4	CASSFKLAESTDTQYF	TGTGCCAGCAGTTTTAAACTAGCGGAGAGCACAGATACGCAGTATTTT
TRBJ2-7	NA	TRBD2	TRBV5-4	CASSPKAGLAGKREQCF	TGTGCCAGCAGCCCGAAGGCGGGACTAGCGGGAAAAAGGGAGCAGTGCTTC
TRBJ1-5	NA	NA	TRBV9	CASSVDGRQPQHF	TGTGCCAGCAGCGTAGATGGGAGGCAGCCCCAGCATTTT
TRBJ1-4	NA	NA	TRBV28	CASSLSYRQLRATNEKLFF	TGTGCCAGCAGTTTGTCTTATAGACAGCTCCGAGCAACTAATGAAAAACTGTTTTTT
TRBJ2-7	many	NA	TRBV29-1	CSVGGGPGPYEQYF	TGCAGCGTTGGGGGAGGTCCGGGACCCTACGAGCAGTACTTC
TRBJ2-6	NA	NA	TRBV7-2	CASSWPGLRSGANVLTF	TGTGCCAGCAGCTGGCCGGGACTCCGCTCTGGGGCCAACGTCCTGACTTTC
TRBJ2-7	NA	NA	TRBV6-5	CASSFDLTEYF	TGTGCCAGCAGTTTCGACCTCACGGAGTACTTC
TRBJ2-1	NA	NA	TRBV20-1	CSASLNPSNEQFF	TGCAGTGCTAGCCTTAACCCCTCCAATGAGCAGTTCTTC
TRBJ2-3	NA	TRBD2	TRBV27	CASSHTLAGAWADTQYF	TGTGCCAGCAGCCACACATTAGCGGGAGCATGGGCAGATACGCAGTATTTT
TRBJ2-1	NA	TRBD1	TRBV12-3/TRBV12-4	CASTYRTGRFEQFF	TGTGCCAGCACATACCGGACAGGGCGTTTTGAGCAGTTCTTC
TRBJ2-1	few	TRBD1	TRBV29-1	CSAGSRFGQGGYNEQFF	TGCAGCGCCGGCAGTAGGTTCGGACAGGGGGGCTACAATGAGCAGTTCTTC
TRBJ2-1	NA	TRBD2	TRBV19	CASSRTSGMGEQFF	TGTGCCAGTAGCCGGACTAGCGGGATGGGTGAGCAGTTCTTC
TRBJ2-7	NA	TRBD2	TRBV5-1	CASSLTSGRGAEQYF	TGCGCCAGCAGCTTAACAAGCGGGAGAGGCGCCGAGCAGTACTTC
TRBJ2-3	many	NA	TRBV20-1	CSAREATRFGDTQYF	TGCAGTGCTAGAGAGGCGACTAGATTTGGAGATACGCAGTATTTT